Following are 7 T cell receptor beta chains from one sample sequenced in a study of blood T cell repertoires in COVID-19. Clones were read by immunoSEQ multiplex PCR, and TCRdb kept only the in-frame ones, dropping some. The sample consists of about 180,000 clones, around 83% of them appearing once. Sequencing was done on a sample of peripheral blood. The source is a human donor in a cohort sampled during active COVID-19.

The chain carries TRBV6-5 and TRBJ2-7, with 14 bases aligning to TRBD2. Trimming took 6 bases from V and 5 from J; bases not matched to a gene: 6. This CDR3 has 15 amino acids. CDR1 is MNHEY and CDR2 is SVGAGI in the germline V gene. The CDR3 nucleotides are TGTGCCAGCAGGGAGACTAGCGGGAGGGGAGACGAGCAGTACTTC. Translation: CASRETSGRGDEQYF.

This chain links TRBV5-5 with TRBJ1-3, with TRBD1 as a possible D gene (5 bases). Trimming took 0 bases from V and 0 from J, leaving 7 bases between them. The CDR3 loop spans 15 amino acids. The germline V gene has CDR1 SGHKS and CDR2 YYEKEE (reference sequence). For the CDR3, the DNA is TGTGCCAGCAGCTTGGACAGGAGCTCTGGAAACACCATATATTTT. Its translation: CASSLDRSSGNTIYF.

The J gene is TRBJ1-5, the V gene TRBV5-6; 7 positions match TRBD1. Germline CDR1 is SGHDT and CDR2 is YYEEEE. V dropped 4 bases and J dropped 3; count of bases not matched to a gene: 7. This CDR3 spans 15 amino acids. The CDR3 protein is CASSATGVDNQPQHF. DNA of the CDR3: TGTGCCAGCAGCGCCACAGGGGTTGACAATCAGCCCCAGCATTTT.

The gene calls are TRBV7-2 and TRBJ2-7; TRBD2 agrees at 13 bases. V dropped 4 bases and J dropped 7; count of bases not matched to a gene: 7. CDR1 and CDR2 from the germline V gene are SGHTA and FQGNSA. The CDR3 covers 15 residues. The CDR3 coding sequence is TGTGCCAGCAGCTCAACAGGACTAGCGGGGGTTGAGCAGTACTTC. Protein sequence: CASSSTGLAGVEQYF.

The chain is built from TRBV19 and TRBJ2-7, with D tentatively TRBD2 (5 bases). Germline V lookup: CDR1 LNHDA, CDR2 SQIVND (reference sequence). The CDR3 has 14 amino acids. Trimming left V 7 bases short and J 5 bases short, with 18 bases between. The CDR3 loop reads CASKPPGSGNEQYF. CDR3 DNA: TGTGCCAGTAAACCACCGGGGAGTGGAAACGAGCAGTACTTC.

CDR3 DNA sequence: TGTGCCAGCAGGGTAACAGGAATCACAGATACGCAGTATTTT. Translated, it gives CASRVTGITDTQYF. The chain couples TRBV21-1 to TRBJ2-3; TRBD1 is the table's D call and was not checked against the DNA. TRBV21-1 is a pseudogene. This CDR3 is 14 amino acids long.

This rearrangement joins TRBV29-1 to TRBJ1-4; 7 bases match TRBD1. This CDR3 region has 13 residues. V lost 3 bases and J lost 12; bases outside the gene matches: 10. Germline loops: CDR1 SQVTM, CDR2 ANQGSEA. The CDR3 DNA follows: TGCAGCGTTGACATAGGGGTTGACAGGGAACTGTTTTTT. Its translation: CSVDIGVDRELFF.